Presented here are 12 T cell receptor beta chains from one specimen sequenced in a study of molecular identifiers for immune sequencing clone quantification. TCRdb independently ran MiXCR on the PCR reads; one entry per CDR3 protein. The table shows fewer than 350,000 distinct CDR3 sequences, with roughly 23% occurring only once. Sequences were obtained from naive CD8+ T cells from blood, with Jurkat cell RNA spiked in. Described subset: FACS-sorted CD8+CD4-CCR7+CD45RA+ naive T cells. The source is a human donor in good health. Some libraries in this study had Jurkat cell RNA spiked in.

This clonotype was seen repeatedly, ten times or more. CDR3 residues: CASSLHGQSYEQYF. The CDR3 DNA follows: TGTGCCAGCAGTTTACACGGACAGAGCTACGAGCAGTACTTC. The chain couples TRBV27 to TRBJ2-7; TRBD1 might be the D (6 bases). This CDR3 contains 14 residues. Trimming left V 2 bases short and J 3 bases short, with 11 bases between. CDR1 MNHEY and CDR2 SMNVEV come from the germline V gene (reference sequence).

With respect to this clonotype: Since a much larger clone is just one base distant, this may be a read error. As the CDR3 is not closed by the conserved phenylalanine or tryptophan, this likely results from a read error. J is TRBJ1-1 and V is TRBV6-2 or TRBV6-3; D unresolved. Germline V gene sequence: CDR1 MNHEY, CDR2 SVGEGT. This CDR3 region has 16 residues. V gave up 2 bases and J gave up 2 bases, with 15 bases separating them. CDR3 amino acids: CASSYNVPLGNTEAFL. DNA for the CDR3: TGTGCCAGCAGTTACAACGTACCTCTCGGAAACACTGAAGCTTTCCTT.

This clonotype was seen repeatedly, ten times or more. V usage is TRBV4-1 and J usage is TRBJ2-5, with 7 nucleotides matching TRBD2. The CDR3 consists of 14 residues. The V and J ends lost 4 bases and 3 bases, in that order; junction bases with no gene match: 5. CDR1 is MGHRA and CDR2 is YSYEKL in the germline V gene. In DNA, the CDR3 is TGCGCCAGCAGCCGCGGACTAGGGGAAGAGACCCAGTACTTC. It specifies CASSRGLGEETQYF.

V is TRBV7-2 and J is TRBJ1-1; TRBD1 agrees at 7 bases. J gave up 3 bases and V 4 bases, and 5 bases lay outside the gene matches. The CDR3 is 14 residues long. The germline CDR1 and CDR2 sequences are SGHTA and FQGNSA. The CDR3: CASSYTGEYTEAFF. Here the CDR3 DNA reads TGTGCCAGCAGCTACACAGGGGAGTACACTGAAGCTTTCTTT.

This clonotype was observed a handful of times. The chain recombines TRBV7-9 with TRBJ1-1, with D possibly being TRBD1 (6 bases). CDR1 and CDR2 (germline): SEHNR, FQNEAQ (reference sequence). Trimming took 4 bases from V and 7 from J, leaving 13 bases between them. This CDR3 contains 13 residues. In DNA form, the CDR3 reads TGTGCCAGCAGCTCCAGGGGTGGCGGTGAAGCTTTCTTT. Residues: CASSSRGGGEAFF.

This clonotype was detected ten times or more. The rearrangement uses TRBV2 and TRBJ1-1; 10 nucleotides match TRBD1. There are 16 residues in the CDR3. Germline assignment: CDR1 SNHLY and CDR2 FYNNEI. V was pared by 7 bases and J by 4 bases, with 12 bases of the junction left unmatched. CDR3 region: CASTPRDRGWGTEAFF. The CDR3 DNA reads TGTGCCAGCACCCCCCGGGACAGGGGTTGGGGCACTGAAGCTTTCTTT. Full variable domain (remainder filled in from reference TRBV2 and TRBJ1-1): EPEVTQTPSHQVTQMGQEVILRCVPISNHLYFYWYRQILGQKVEFLVSFYNNEISEKSEIFDDQFSVERPDGSNFTLKIRSTKLEDSAMYFCASTPRDRGWGTEAFFGQGTRLTVV.

A remark on this clonotype: A much larger clonotype is one base distant, so this may be a read error. CDR3 coding DNA: TGCGCCAGCAGCCGATCTAGCGGGAGCGGGATCACCAGGGAGCTGTTTTTT. Translation: CASSRSSGSGITRELFF. The chain carries TRBV4-3 and TRBJ2-2, with 10 nucleotides matching TRBD2. The CDR3 has 17 amino acids. CDR1 LGHNA and CDR2 YSLEER come from the germline V gene.

This clonotype was seen many times. The rearrangement uses TRBV28 and TRBJ2-3; perhaps TRBD2 as D (5 bases). The CDR3 covers 13 residues. The germline V gene has CDR1 MDHEN and CDR2 SYDVKM. The V and J ends lost 8 bases and 6 bases respectively, with 15 bases between them. The CDR3 nucleotides are TGTGCCAGCCTACTCAGATCGGGGGATACGCAGTATTTT. It specifies CASLLRSGDTQYF.

A word on this clonotype: A read error may explain this, as a much larger clone is one base away. The V call is TRBV4-3, the J call TRBJ2-5; 7 nucleotides align to TRBD2. CDR1 LGHNA and CDR2 YSLEER come from the germline V gene. J was trimmed by 0 bases and V by 7 bases; bases with no gene match: 20. CDR3 length equals 19 residues. DNA of the CDR3: TGCGCCAGCAACCACTCCAACCCGGCTAGCGGATTGTACCAAGAGACCCAGTACTTC. Translated, it gives CASNHSNPASGLYQETQYF.

This clonotype was recorded at least ten times. The rearrangement uses TRBV7-9 and TRBJ2-3, with D uncertain. The germline CDR1 and CDR2 sequences are SEHNR and FQNEAQ (reference sequence). With 6 bases removed from V and 6 bases from J, the gap between germline ends came to 13 bases. The CDR3 is made up of 13 amino acids. CDR3 sequence (DNA): TGTGCCAGCAGTCCCTCGGGTCCCGATACGCAGTATTTT. Translated, it gives CASSPSGPDTQYF.

This clonotype was seen many times. The rearrangement uses TRBV27 and TRBJ2-7; 7 bases fit TRBD2. CDR3 length: 15 amino acids. V lost 5 bases to trimming and J lost 1 base; unmatched junction nucleotides: 8. CDR1 is MNHEY and CDR2 is SMNVEV in the germline V gene (reference sequence). The CDR3 region has the DNA TGTGCCAGCAGTCAAACAGCGGGGAGGTCCTACGAGCAGTACTTC. Its protein product is CASSQTAGRSYEQYF.

This chain joins TRBV6-6 and TRBJ2-4; 7 bases line up with TRBD2. The CDR3 sequence is 18 residues long. J gave up 6 bases and V 6 bases, and 20 bases lay outside the gene matches. CDR1 and CDR2 from the germline V gene are MNHNY and SVGAGI (reference sequence). Written as DNA, the CDR3 is TGTGCCAGCAGCCCTTTGGGGTCCGAGCGGGACGGGCGAAACATTCAGTACTTC. Translation gives CASSPLGSERDGRNIQYF.